The rows below give T cell receptor beta chains drawn from one sample of a study of monozygotic twins with inflammatory bowel disease. TCRdb re-called the 5' RACE reads and catalogs CDR3 proteins one per entry, DNA excluded. The sample's table shows around 450,000 distinct CDR3 sequences. Material for sequencing was blood. These receptor sequences come from a human donor with ulcerative colitis or Crohn's disease, or a healthy co-twin of an affected twin (not recorded which). Both conserved end residues are part of each CDR3.

J gene	V gene	CDR3 protein
TRBJ2-3	TRBV20-1	CSARDGGASTDTQYF
TRBJ2-1	TRBV6-5	CASSYSAGPNYNEQFF
TRBJ2-5	TRBV7-2	CASSIIAGVAGTQYF
TRBJ2-3	TRBV5-5	CASSLQGTPDTQYF
TRBJ2-2	TRBV7-3	CASSLTERGNGELFF
TRBJ2-7	TRBV5-1	CASSLAGVGTGDYEQYF
TRBJ1-4	TRBV7-8	CASSFRDRDEKLFF
TRBJ1-2	TRBV4-2	CASSQKKEGNYGYTF
TRBJ2-1	TRBV7-6	CASSVSSGTGAYNEQFF
TRBJ2-5	TRBV24-1	CATSDSREETQYF
TRBJ2-3	TRBV7-8	CASSLVLAGNTDTQYF
TRBJ2-1	TRBV20-1	CSARDSRGVYNEQFF